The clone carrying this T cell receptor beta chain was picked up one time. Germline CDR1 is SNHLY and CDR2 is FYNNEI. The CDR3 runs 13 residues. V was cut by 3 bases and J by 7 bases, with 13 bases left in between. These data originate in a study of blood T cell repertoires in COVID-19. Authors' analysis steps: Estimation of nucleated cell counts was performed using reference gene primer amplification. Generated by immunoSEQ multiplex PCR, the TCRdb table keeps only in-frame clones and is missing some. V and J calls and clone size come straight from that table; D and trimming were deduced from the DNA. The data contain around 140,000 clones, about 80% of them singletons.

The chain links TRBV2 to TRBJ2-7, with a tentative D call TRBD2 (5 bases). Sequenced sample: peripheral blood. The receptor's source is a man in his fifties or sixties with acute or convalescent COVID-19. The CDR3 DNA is TGTGCCAGCAGTGACCAGTTACTAGGGGAGCAGTACGTC. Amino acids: CASSDQLLGEQYV.